The T cell receptor beta chain described here comes from a study of cytomegalovirus exposure and HLA in healthy donors. Looking at the study overall: Caucasian-associated ancestry cluster membership applied to just over 80% of about 370 genotyped donors.

Vbeta (60) and Jbeta (13) primers were used in the PCR. Sequencing used immunoSEQ multiplex PCR; TCRdb keeps in-frame clones, though not all of them. Altogether about 130,000 clones are present, around 73% being singletons, with the ten largest covering under 1.5%. Concerning this clone: Other DNA sequences of this sample code for an identical CDR3.

The germline V and J ends were trimmed by 0 bases and 4 bases, with 4 bases remaining between them. Looked up from germline, CDR1 is SGHAT and CDR2 is FQNNGV. The CDR3 contains 13 residues. The chain couples TRBV11-2 to TRBJ1-5, with D unclear. Sequences were obtained from PBMCs. This TCR was sampled from a man in his forties or fifties in good health and CMV-seronegative. CDR3 amino acids: CASSLDRNQPQHF. The CDR3 DNA is TGTGCCAGCAGCTTAGATCGGAATCAGCCCCAGCATTTT.